This T cell receptor beta chain was sequenced during a study of shared clonotypes between healthy human individuals. Each of the donors was a healthy adult who was HIV-negative and had not had a recent acute infection or vaccination. Produced via immunoSEQ multiplex PCR; TCRdb's table is partial and in-frame only. The repertoire includes about 1 million clones, roughly 80% of them detected once, and about 1.5% sits in the top ten. The length of the CDR3 is 15 residues. The V segment lost 8 bases and the J segment 3 bases; nucleotides outside the gene matches: 12. In germline, CDR1 is KGHSH, CDR2 LQKENI.

The sequencing sample was made of memory CD4+ T cells sorted from blood. This sample's subset: CD45RA-negative fraction. This TCR was sampled from a man aged 18 to 29 in good health. The chain links TRBV18 to TRBJ2-5, with TRBD1 matching 7 bases. CDR3 amino acids: CASPLTGNPKETQYF. CDR3 sequence (DNA): TGTGCCAGCCCCTTGACAGGGAACCCCAAAGAGACCCAGTACTTC.